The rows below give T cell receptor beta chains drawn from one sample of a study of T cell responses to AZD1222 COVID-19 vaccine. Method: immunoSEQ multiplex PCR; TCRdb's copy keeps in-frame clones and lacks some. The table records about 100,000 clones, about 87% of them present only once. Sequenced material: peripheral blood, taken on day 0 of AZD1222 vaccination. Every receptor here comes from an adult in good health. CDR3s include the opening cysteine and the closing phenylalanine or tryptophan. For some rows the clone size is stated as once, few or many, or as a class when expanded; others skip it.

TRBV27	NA	CASSARGTDTQYF
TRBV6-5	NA	CASQPTIRANTEAFF
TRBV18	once	CASSPSQGFWFSKF
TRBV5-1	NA	CASSLVGVRTGELFF
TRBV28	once	CASSIHTDLGTEAFF
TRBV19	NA	CASSSSGTSSYEQYF
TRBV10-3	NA	CAISGDPSYEQYF
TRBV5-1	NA	CASSLGRTGTAYGYTF
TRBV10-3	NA	CAIKSVGANTEAFF
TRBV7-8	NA	CASSLKRANTGELFF
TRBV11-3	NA	CASSLSGMSTDTQYF
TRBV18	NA	CASSPAADNYGYTF
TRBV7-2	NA	CASSPLGAGELFF
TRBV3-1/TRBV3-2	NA	CASSPREGYEQYF
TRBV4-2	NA	CASSQGIAQGGNTIYF
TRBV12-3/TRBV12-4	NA	CASSLSDQPQHF
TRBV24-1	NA	CATSAGVRGNQPQHF
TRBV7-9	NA	CASSTSSETQYF
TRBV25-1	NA	CASSESTASGGYNEQFF
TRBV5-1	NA	CASSLDGSYNEQFF
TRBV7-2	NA	CASSSGYSTGNTIYF
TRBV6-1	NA	CASSEQIGSPLHF
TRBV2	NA	CASSSRTGYF
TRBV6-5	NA	CASSYSLLNTEAFF
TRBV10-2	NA	CASKTSTYNEQFF
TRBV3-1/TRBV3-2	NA	CASTPFNPPLNGYTF
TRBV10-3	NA	CAIGRDRDSNQPQHF
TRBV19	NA	CASSNSYEQYF
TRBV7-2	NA	CASSLFGGGSDEQYF
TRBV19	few	CASSIGNEQYF
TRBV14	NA	CASSLRTRSEQYF
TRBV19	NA	CASSNTVAEKLFF
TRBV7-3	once	CASSSGAGTEAFF